This T cell receptor beta chain is drawn from a study of blood T cell repertoires in COVID-19. Study information: COVID-19 samples collected from the United States, Italy and Spain covered acute and convalescent phases. T cells, B-cell-depleted T cells, or PBMCs provided the cDNA or gDNA that served as material.

The length of the CDR3 is 11 residues. Trimming removed 6 bases from V and 1 base from J, with 3 bases in between. CDR1 and CDR2 (germline): MNHEY, SVGEGT. Authors' data handling: Estimation of nucleated cell counts relied on the amplification of reference gene primers. The repertoire was sequenced with immunoSEQ multiplex PCR; TCRdb's copy has only in-frame clones and lacks some. The D gene and trimming were derived from the DNA, and the V and J assignments and clone size from that table. The table lists 200,000 to 300,000 clones, roughly 80% of them singletons, with around 6.4% in the top ten. The V call is TRBV6-2 or TRBV6-3, the J call TRBJ1-2; no firm D call. The specimen sequenced was peripheral blood. The TCR comes from a woman aged 55-69 years with active or convalescent COVID-19. CDR3 residues: CASSYNYGYTF. CDR3 in DNA: TGTGCCAGCAGCTATAACTATGGCTACACCTTC.